Sequencing of this TCR beta chain was carried out in a study of T cell responses to AZD1222 COVID-19 vaccine. Across the study: The analysis combined second doses at about 4 or about 12 weeks. Points from the study as a whole: Unmutated regions of variants are reportedly targeted by nearly half of spike-specific TCRs. Females outnumbered males among donors, who were mostly white British; clonal diversity was possibly underestimated.

About this clone: Its antigen is not known.

Trimming cost V 4 bases and J 4 bases; bases outside gene matches: 4. The CDR3 is 15 residues long. The V gene's germline CDR1 is SGHNT and CDR2 YYREEE (reference sequence). Profiled with immunoSEQ multiplex PCR; TCRdb holds only in-frame clones, not every one. The top ten hold roughly 20% of the sample, which has more than 60,000 clones, over 75% seen once. V usage is TRBV5-4 and J usage is TRBJ2-1; 11 bases line up with TRBD1. This TCR was sampled from an adult in good health. The sequences come from peripheral blood, collected on day 0 of AZD1222 vaccination. CDR3 sequence (DNA): TGTGCCAGCAGCGTCGGACAGGGGGCTTACAATGAGCAGTTCTTC. It specifies CASSVGQGAYNEQFF. Full variable domain (missing parts from reference TRBV5-4 and TRBJ2-1): ETGVTQSPTHLIKTRGQQVTLRCSSQSGHNTVSWYQQALGQGPQFIFQYYREEENGRGNFPPRFSGLQFPNYSSELNVNALELDDSALYLCASSVGQGAYNEQFFGPGTRLTVL.